This T cell receptor (beta chain) was obtained from a study of cytomegalovirus exposure and HLA in healthy donors. General study results and limits: A later analysis by the authors found several of the most significant clusters apparently linked to common viral pathogens. A likely sequencing artifact accounted for one observed cluster of highly shared sequence variants.

60 Vbeta and 13 Jbeta primers were used in PCR. TCRdb's copy holds only in-frame clones and misses some; the assay was immunoSEQ multiplex PCR. The table shows about 160,000 clones, with more than 80% occurring only once. On this clone itself: What it binds is unknown. The sample contains more than one DNA sequence encoding this CDR3.

The clonotype was recovered from a woman aged 30 to 39 in good health and CMV-seropositive. Sequencing was done on a sample of PBMCs.

The CDR3 loop reads CASSLSPGDTEAFF. The CDR3 DNA reads as TGTGCCAGCAGCTTATCCCCAGGGGACACTGAAGCTTTCTTT. V and J are TRBV7-3 and TRBJ1-1, with a tentative D call TRBD1 (6 bases). The germline V gene encodes CDR1 SGHTA and CDR2 FQGTGA. The CDR3 has 14 amino acids. With 2 bases removed from V and 3 bases from J, the gap between germline ends came to 10 bases.